These 19 T cell receptor beta chains came from one sample sequenced in a study of shared clonotypes between healthy human individuals. This table comes from immunoSEQ multiplex PCR, and its TCRdb copy is limited to in-frame clones, with some not included. Here the sample spans 2.5 million or so clones, around 90% being singletons. The source material was naive CD4+ T cells sorted from blood. The subset was: CD45RA+ positively selected. The source is a man between 18 and 29 years old in good health.

V usage is TRBV12-5 and J usage is TRBJ2-7; a weak D match, TRBD1 (5 bases). Trimming took off 0 bases at V and 0 bases at J, with 12 bases between the two ends. Per the germline V gene, CDR1 is LGHNT and CDR2 is FRNRAP. The CDR3 runs 16 residues. Here the CDR3 reads CASGLVQGPDSYEQYF. The CDR3, as DNA: TGTGCTAGTGGTTTGGTTCAGGGCCCCGACTCCTACGAGCAGTACTTC.

As for this clone: Other DNA sequences from this sample encode an identical CDR3 as well. The V call is TRBV6-5, the J call TRBJ1-5, with a possible D match to TRBD1 (6 bases). CDR1 and CDR2 (germline): MNHEY, SVGAGI. Trimming stripped 0 bases from V and 1 base from J, with 7 bases between. The CDR3 has 15 amino acids. The CDR3 coding sequence is TGTGCCAGCAGTTACTCGGACAGCAGCAATCAGCCCCAGCATTTT. Protein: CASSYSDSSNQPQHF.

The J gene is TRBJ2-7, the V gene TRBV7-2, with D tentatively TRBD2 (5 bases). Per the germline V gene, CDR1 is SGHTA and CDR2 is FQGNSA. This CDR3 contains 13 residues. V was shortened by 1 base and J by 5 bases, with 9 bases between the two germline ends. The CDR3 DNA reads as TGTGCCAGCAGCTTAGTTTACGGGGACGAGCAGTACTTC. It yields the protein CASSLVYGDEQYF.

In the case of this clone: Other DNA sequences in the same sample also yield this CDR3. The chain recombines TRBV5-1 with TRBJ1-1, with D maybe TRBD1 (5 bases). The CDR3 loop spans 14 amino acids. Trimming left V 4 bases short and J 4 bases short, with 14 bases between. Germline CDR1 SGHRS, CDR2 YFSETQ. CDR3 residues: CASSPRGGSTEAFF. CDR3 coding DNA: TGCGCCAGCAGCCCCCGGGGGGGGAGCACTGAAGCTTTCTTT.

A single count supports this clone. This chain joins TRBV14 and TRBJ2-3; 14 bases agree with TRBD2. V shed 4 bases, J shed 4 bases, and the junction held 7 bases outside the gene matches. Germline V lookup: CDR1 SGHDN, CDR2 FVKESK. This CDR3 contains 17 residues. Here the CDR3 reads CASSRFLGLAGADTQYF. As DNA, the CDR3 is TGTGCCAGCAGCCGGTTTTTGGGACTAGCGGGAGCAGATACGCAGTATTTT.

The sample holds one count of this clone. This chain uses TRBV10-3 with TRBJ2-2; the D gene is possibly TRBD1 (5 bases). Germline CDR1 and CDR2: ENHRY and SYGVKD. The CDR3 loop spans 14 amino acids. Trimming left V 11 bases short and J 0 bases short, with 13 bases between. CDR3 protein: CAANPTANTGELFF. The CDR3, as DNA: TGTGCCGCCAACCCGACAGCGAACACCGGGGAGCTGTTTTTT.

This clone was recorded a few times. V is TRBV7-9 and J is TRBJ2-7; TRBD2 aligns across 7 bases. The germline CDR1 and CDR2 sequences are SEHNR and FQNEAQ (reference sequence). With 1 base clipped from V and 4 bases from J, the junction kept 7 bases outside the gene matches. The CDR3 totals 15 residues. CDR3 coding DNA: TGTGCCAGCAGCTTAGAGCGGGAAGCGGTGTACGAGCAGTACTTC. Protein sequence: CASSLEREAVYEQYF.

The rearrangement links TRBV10-3 to TRBJ2-5; D unclear. CDR1 and CDR2 (germline): ENHRY, SYGVKD. CDR3 length equals 14 residues. V was shortened by 2 bases and J by 4 bases, with 11 bases between the two germline ends. The CDR3 is CAISETGLGETQYF. CDR3 coding DNA: TGTGCCATCAGTGAGACCGGGTTGGGAGAGACCCAGTACTTC.

The chain is built from TRBV5-4 and TRBJ2-1; 12 bases fit TRBD2. CDR1 is SGHNT and CDR2 is YYREEE in the germline V gene (reference sequence). The CDR3 is made up of 14 amino acids. The J segment lost 12 bases and the V segment lost 0 bases, leaving 4 bases of the junction unmatched. DNA for the CDR3: TGTGCCAGCAGCTTGGGACTAGCGGGAGAAGGGCAGTTCTTC. It yields the protein CASSLGLAGEGQFF.

The CDR3 loop reads CASSIYSGVLLHF. The CDR3 nucleotides read TGTGCCAGTAGTATATATTCGGGGGTGCTCCTCCACTTT. The genes are TRBV19 and TRBJ1-6; a weak D match, TRBD1 (5 bases). This CDR3 contains 13 residues. Per the germline V gene, CDR1 is LNHDA and CDR2 is SQIVND (reference sequence). Between the trimmed V and J ends, which lost 2 bases and 15 bases, there was a span of 14 bases.

The sample holds a few counts of this clone. This sequence joins TRBV6-1 and TRBJ2-3; maybe TRBD2 (5 bases). The germline V and J ends were trimmed by 8 bases and 3 bases, with 9 bases remaining between them. The CDR3 is 12 residues long. Germline values: CDR1 MNHNS, CDR2 SASEGT. The CDR3 loop is CASGVATDTQYF. CDR3 in DNA: TGTGCCAGCGGGGTAGCGACAGATACGCAGTATTTT.

The chain recombines TRBV9 with TRBJ1-1; D uncertain. The CDR3 has 14 residues. V was clipped by 4 bases and J by 5 bases, with 15 bases between them. The germline gives CDR1 SGDLS, CDR2 YYNGEE. The DNA for the CDR3 is TGTGCCAGCAGCTCCACTGGAACGGGAACTGAAGCTTTCTTT. It specifies CASSSTGTGTEAFF.

This clone has a handful of counts. The genes are TRBV29-1 and TRBJ1-6; TRBD1 is a possible D gene (6 bases). From germline, CDR1 is SQVTM and CDR2 ANQGSEA. This CDR3 has 13 amino acids. With 6 bases removed from V and 10 bases from J, the gap between germline ends came to 16 bases. Here the CDR3 DNA reads TGCAGCGTGAAAACACAGGGTTCGTCACCCCTCCACTTT. It encodes CSVKTQGSSPLHF.

This clone was recorded a few times. This same CDR3 is encoded by further DNA sequences in the sample. The chain has TRBV18 and TRBJ2-7; the match to TRBD1 covers 7 bases. J gave up 2 bases and V 3 bases, and 1 base lay outside the gene matches. The germline CDR1 and CDR2 sequences are KGHSH and LQKENI. The CDR3 covers 13 residues. In DNA, the CDR3 is TGTGCCAGCTCACCGCAGGGGGCCTACGAGCAGTACTTC. Translated, it gives CASSPQGAYEQYF.

J is TRBJ2-1 and V is TRBV4-3; 12 positions agree with TRBD2. CDR1 and CDR2 from the germline V gene are LGHNA and YSLEER. The CDR3 loop spans 17 amino acids. With V trimmed by 2 bases and J by 6 bases, 8 bases remained unmatched. The CDR3 spells CASSQPPGTSGRNEQFF. CDR3 DNA: TGCGCCAGCAGCCAACCCCCAGGGACTAGCGGGCGCAATGAGCAGTTCTTC.

The chain links TRBV19 to TRBJ1-1; D unresolved. The CDR3 sequence is 12 residues long. Germline-derived CDR1 and CDR2 are LNHDA and SQIVND (reference sequence). V was trimmed by 8 bases and J by 4 bases, leaving 11 bases between them. CDR3 in DNA: TGTGCCAGTGGGATAGTGGGCACTGAAGCTTTCTTT. Its translation: CASGIVGTEAFF.

V is TRBV7-2 and J is TRBJ2-7, with a weak D call TRBD1 (6 bases). The CDR3 runs 14 residues. Per the germline V gene, CDR1 is SGHTA and CDR2 is FQGNSA. With 2 bases removed from V and 6 bases from J, the gap between germline ends came to 14 bases. The CDR3 coding sequence is TGTGCCAGCAGCTTAACCTTGGACAGTCCCGAGCAGTACTTC. It codes for CASSLTLDSPEQYF.

This clone was detected only once. The chain recombines TRBV5-1 with TRBJ1-3, with 7 bases aligning to TRBD1. Germline V gene sequence: CDR1 SGHRS, CDR2 YFSETQ. V dropped 4 bases and J dropped 5; count of bases not matched to a gene: 9. The CDR3 length is 15 residues. Here the CDR3 DNA reads TGCGCCAGCAGCCCCACCTCGACAGGGAGAAACACCATATATTTT. Its protein is CASSPTSTGRNTIYF.

This clone came up once. Other DNA sequences in the sample encode the same CDR3. This chain connects TRBV20-1 to TRBJ2-5; D uncertain. V was trimmed by 3 bases and J by 5 bases, leaving 7 bases between them. The CDR3 is 11 amino acids. The germline V gene has CDR1 DFQATT and CDR2 SNEGSKA (reference sequence). CDR3 bases: TGCAGTGCTAGGTTCGGGGAGACCCAGTACTTC. Its protein is CSARFGETQYF.